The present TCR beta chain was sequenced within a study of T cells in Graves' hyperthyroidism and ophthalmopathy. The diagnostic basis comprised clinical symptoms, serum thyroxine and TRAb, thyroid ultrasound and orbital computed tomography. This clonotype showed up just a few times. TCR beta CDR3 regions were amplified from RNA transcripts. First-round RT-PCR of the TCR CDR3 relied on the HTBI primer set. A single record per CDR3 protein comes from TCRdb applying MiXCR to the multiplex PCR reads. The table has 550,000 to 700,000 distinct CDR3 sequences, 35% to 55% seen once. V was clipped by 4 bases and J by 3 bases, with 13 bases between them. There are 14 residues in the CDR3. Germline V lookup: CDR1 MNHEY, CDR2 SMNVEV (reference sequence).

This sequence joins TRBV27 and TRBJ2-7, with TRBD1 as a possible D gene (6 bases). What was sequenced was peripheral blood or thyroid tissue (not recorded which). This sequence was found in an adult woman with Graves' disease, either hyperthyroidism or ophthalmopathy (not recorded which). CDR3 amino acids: CASSSTGVGYEQYF. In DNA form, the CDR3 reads TGTGCCAGCAGTTCGACAGGTGTAGGCTACGAGCAGTACTTC.